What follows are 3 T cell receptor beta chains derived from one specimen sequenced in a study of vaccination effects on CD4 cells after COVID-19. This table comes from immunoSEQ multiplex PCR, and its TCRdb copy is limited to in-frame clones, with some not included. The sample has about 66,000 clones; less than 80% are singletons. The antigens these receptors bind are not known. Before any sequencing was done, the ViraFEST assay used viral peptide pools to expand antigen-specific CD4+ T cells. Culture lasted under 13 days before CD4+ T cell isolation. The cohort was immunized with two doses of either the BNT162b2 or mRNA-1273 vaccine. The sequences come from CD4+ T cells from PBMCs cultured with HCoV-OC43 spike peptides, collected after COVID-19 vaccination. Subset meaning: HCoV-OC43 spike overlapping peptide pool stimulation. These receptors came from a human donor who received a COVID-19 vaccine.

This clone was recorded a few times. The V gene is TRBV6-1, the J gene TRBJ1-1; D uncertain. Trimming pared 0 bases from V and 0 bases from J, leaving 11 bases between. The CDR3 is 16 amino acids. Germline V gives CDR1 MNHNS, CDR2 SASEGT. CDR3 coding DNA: TGTGCCAGCAGTGAAGCCTTCCGAAGGGTGAACACTGAAGCTTTCTTT. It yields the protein CASSEAFRRVNTEAFF.

DNA of the CDR3: TGTGCCAGCAGCCGGGGAAGGGACAGGGGGCCTAACTATGGCTACACCTTC. As protein: CASSRGRDRGPNYGYTF. This chain uses TRBV7-2 with TRBJ1-2; 12 bases fit TRBD1. Trimming at V came to 5 bases and at J to 0 bases, leaving 7 bases not matched to a gene. Germline loops: CDR1 SGHTA, CDR2 FQGNSA. This CDR3 region has 17 residues.

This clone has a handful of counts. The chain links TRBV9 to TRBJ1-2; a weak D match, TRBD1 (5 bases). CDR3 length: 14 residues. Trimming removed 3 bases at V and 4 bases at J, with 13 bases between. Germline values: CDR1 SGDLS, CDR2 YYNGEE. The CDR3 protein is CASSGNWGPYGYTF. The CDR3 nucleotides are TGTGCCAGCAGCGGCAATTGGGGCCCCTATGGCTACACCTTC.